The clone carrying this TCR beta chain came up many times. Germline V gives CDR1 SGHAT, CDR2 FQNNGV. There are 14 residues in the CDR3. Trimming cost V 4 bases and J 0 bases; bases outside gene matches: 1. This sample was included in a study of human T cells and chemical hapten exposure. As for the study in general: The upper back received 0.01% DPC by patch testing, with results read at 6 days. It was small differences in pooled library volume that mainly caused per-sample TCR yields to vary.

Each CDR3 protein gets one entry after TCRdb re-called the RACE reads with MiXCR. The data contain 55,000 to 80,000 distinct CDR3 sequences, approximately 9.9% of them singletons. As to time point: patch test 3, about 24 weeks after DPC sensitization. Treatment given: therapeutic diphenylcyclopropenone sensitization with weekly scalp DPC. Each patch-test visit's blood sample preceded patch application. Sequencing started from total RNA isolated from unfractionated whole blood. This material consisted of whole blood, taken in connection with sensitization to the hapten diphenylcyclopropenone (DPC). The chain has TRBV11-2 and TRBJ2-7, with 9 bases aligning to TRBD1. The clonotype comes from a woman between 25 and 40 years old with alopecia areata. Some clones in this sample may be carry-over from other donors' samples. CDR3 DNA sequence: TGTGCCAGCAGCTCACAGGGGGCCTCCTACGAGCAGTACTTC. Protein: CASSSQGASYEQYF.